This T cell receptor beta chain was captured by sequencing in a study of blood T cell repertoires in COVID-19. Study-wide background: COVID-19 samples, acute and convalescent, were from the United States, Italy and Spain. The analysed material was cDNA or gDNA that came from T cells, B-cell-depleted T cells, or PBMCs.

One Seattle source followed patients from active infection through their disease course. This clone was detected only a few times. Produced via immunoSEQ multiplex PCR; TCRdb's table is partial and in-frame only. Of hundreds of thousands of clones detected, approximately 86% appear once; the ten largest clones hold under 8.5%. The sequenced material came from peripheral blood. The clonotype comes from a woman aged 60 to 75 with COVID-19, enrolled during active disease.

CDR3 residues: CASSEASKGENTGELFF. DNA of the CDR3: TGCGCCAGCAGCGAGGCCTCTAAGGGAGAGAACACCGGGGAGCTGTTTTTT. This chain links TRBV5-1 with TRBJ2-2, with D perhaps TRBD2 (5 bases). CDR3 length: 17 amino acids. Trimming took 4 bases from V and 1 from J, leaving 17 bases between them. CDR1 and CDR2 from the germline V gene are SGHRS and YFSETQ.